This paragraph covers one TCR beta chain sequence. Antigen specificity is unknown. This record comes from a study of PD-1 blockade in mismatch repair-deficient tumors. Study at large: Enrolled about 2013-2017, patients had progressing, pretreated mismatch repair-deficient cancers of 12 types.

This CDR3 is 15 amino acids long. Germline V gene lookup returns CDR1 MNHEY and CDR2 SMNVEV (reference sequence). Trimming cost V 5 bases and J 4 bases, with 14 bases left between them. Study observations and caveats: Tumor-resident clones, often undetectable pretreatment in blood, expanded then contracted after pembrolizumab.

Clones were sequenced by immunoSEQ multiplex PCR, and TCRdb holds only the in-frame ones, with some missing. The table has 120,000 or so clones, about 85% seen once. Every patient had mismatch repair deficiency by PCR or immunohistochemistry. The TCR-sequenced patients were a few responders to pembrolizumab. Here the sequenced sample was peripheral blood, taken 44 weeks after starting pembrolizumab. The chain employs TRBV27 and TRBJ2-2, with D possibly being TRBD1 or TRBD2 (5 bases each). This TCR was sampled from an adult with mismatch repair-deficient cancer. The CDR3 region is CASSLGGGGTGELFF. CDR3 in DNA: TGTGCCAGCAGTCTCGGAGGTGGGGGCACCGGGGAGCTGTTTTTT.